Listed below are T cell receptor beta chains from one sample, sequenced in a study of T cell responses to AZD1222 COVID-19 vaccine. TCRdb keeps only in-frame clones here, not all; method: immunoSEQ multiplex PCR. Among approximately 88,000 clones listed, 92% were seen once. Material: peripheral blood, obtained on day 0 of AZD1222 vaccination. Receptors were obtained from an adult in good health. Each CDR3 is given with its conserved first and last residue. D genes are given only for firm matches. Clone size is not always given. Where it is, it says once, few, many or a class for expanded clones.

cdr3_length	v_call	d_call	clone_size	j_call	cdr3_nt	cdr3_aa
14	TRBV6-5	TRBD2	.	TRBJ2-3	TGTGCCAGCAGCACCAGCGGGATATGGGATACGCAGTATTTT	CASSTSGIWDTQYF
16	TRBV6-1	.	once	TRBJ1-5	TGTGCCAGCAGTGGAAAGGGAGGGTTTGACGATCAGCCCCAGCATTTT	CASSGKGGFDDQPQHF
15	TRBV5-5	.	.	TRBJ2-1	TGTGCCAGCAGCTTGGCCTGGCAGTCCTACAATGAGCAGTTCTTC	CASSLAWQSYNEQFF
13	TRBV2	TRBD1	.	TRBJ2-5	TGTGCCAGAAGACAGGGGGCATGGGAGACCCAGTACTTC	CARRQGAWETQYF
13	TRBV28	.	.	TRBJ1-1	TGTGCCAGCATGGAGGGGGTCGCCCTCGAAGCTTTCTTT	CASMEGVALEAFF
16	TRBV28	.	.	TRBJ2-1	TGTGCCAGCAGTACCCGCAGACTGAGCTCCTACAATGAGCAGTTCTTC	CASSTRRLSSYNEQFF
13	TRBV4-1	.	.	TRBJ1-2	TGCGCCAGCAGCCCCCCGGCCTCCTATGGCTACACCTTC	CASSPPASYGYTF
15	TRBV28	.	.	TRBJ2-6	TGTGCCAGCAGTTTAAGCTCGGGAGGGGCCAACGTCCTGACTTTC	CASSLSSGGANVLTF
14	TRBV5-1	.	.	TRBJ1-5	TGCGCCAGCAGCTCCGGACAGCCTAATCAGCCCCAGCATTTT	CASSSGQPNQPQHF
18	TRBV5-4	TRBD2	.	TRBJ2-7	TGTGCCAGCAGCTCCGGGACTAGCGGGGGAGGGGGTGGTTACGAGCAGTACTTC	CASSSGTSGGGGGYEQYF
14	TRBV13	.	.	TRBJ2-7	TGTGCCAGCAGCCTTAGCGGTGTTCGGTACGAGCAGTACTTC	CASSLSGVRYEQYF
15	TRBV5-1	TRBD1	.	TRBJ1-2	TGCGCCAGCAGCTTTAGGGACAGGGGGCAGGATGGCTACACCTTC	CASSFRDRGQDGYTF